This T cell receptor beta chain was identified during a study of cytomegalovirus exposure and HLA in healthy donors. Overall study findings and caveats: Analysis was carried out at a later point, and it linked a missense DCLRE1C variant to TCR beta V- and J-gene trimming.

The PCR ran on 60 Vbeta and 13 Jbeta primers. The assay was immunoSEQ multiplex PCR, and TCRdb's table has in-frame clones only and misses some. The sample holds approximately 100,000 clones; about 77% are singletons and the top ten take 3.5% to 4%. The ends lost 2 bases at V and 1 base at J; junction bases unmatched: 5. The germline V gene encodes CDR1 MNHEY and CDR2 SVGAGI. This CDR3 region has 16 residues. Regarding this clone: The antigen is unknown.

The rearrangement uses TRBV6-5 and TRBJ1-1; 9 nucleotides match TRBD1. What was sequenced was PBMCs. This sequence was found in a woman aged 45-65 years in good health and CMV-seropositive. The DNA of the CDR3 is TGTGCCAGCAGTTACACAGGGGGCGGGAAGAACACTGAAGCTTTCTTT. As protein: CASSYTGGGKNTEAFF.